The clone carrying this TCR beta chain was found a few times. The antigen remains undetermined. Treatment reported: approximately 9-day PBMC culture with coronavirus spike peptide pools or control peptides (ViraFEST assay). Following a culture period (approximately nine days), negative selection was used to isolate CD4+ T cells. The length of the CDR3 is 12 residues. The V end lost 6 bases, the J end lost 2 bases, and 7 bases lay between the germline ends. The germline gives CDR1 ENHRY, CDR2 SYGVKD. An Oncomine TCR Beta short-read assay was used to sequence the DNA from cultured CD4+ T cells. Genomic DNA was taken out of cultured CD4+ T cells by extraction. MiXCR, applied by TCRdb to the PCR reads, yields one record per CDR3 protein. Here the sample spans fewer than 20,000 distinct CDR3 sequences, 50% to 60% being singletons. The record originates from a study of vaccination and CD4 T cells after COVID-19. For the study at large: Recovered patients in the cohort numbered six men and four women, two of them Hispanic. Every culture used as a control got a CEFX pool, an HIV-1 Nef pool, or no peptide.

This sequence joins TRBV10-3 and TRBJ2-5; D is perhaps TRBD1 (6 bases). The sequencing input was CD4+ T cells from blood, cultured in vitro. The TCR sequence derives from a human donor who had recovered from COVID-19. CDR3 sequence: CAIRDSQETQYF. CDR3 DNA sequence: TGTGCCATCAGGGACAGTCAAGAGACCCAGTACTTC.